This TCR beta chain was recovered during a study of OX40 agonist ivuxolimab in advanced cancers. Study information: Those enrolled were 80% to 85% male, with a mean age of about 66 years and ages from 23 to 79.

Produced via immunoSEQ multiplex PCR; TCRdb's table is partial and in-frame only. In the table there are about 31,000 clones, more than 75% of which are singletons. Overall study results and limits: By week 6 at 0.1 to 3.0 mg/kg, blood CD4+ and CD8+ T cells had expanded clonally. CD4+ T cells averaged fewer expanded clones than CD8+ T cells.

The V and J ends lost 4 bases and 3 bases respectively, with 16 bases between them. Germline V CDR1 and CDR2: LNHDA, SQIVND (reference sequence). CDR3 length: 15 amino acids. Concerning this clone itself: As yet, its antigen is unknown.

The starting material was CD4+ or CD8+ T cells sorted from blood, obtained in a trial of the OX40 agonist ivuxolimab. The genes are TRBV19 and TRBJ2-7; perhaps TRBD2 as D (6 bases). The TCR was taken from an adult with an advanced solid tumor such as melanoma, head and neck, liver or kidney cancer. The DNA for the CDR3 is TGTGCCAGTAGTAGTAGCGGTAAAGGGGACTACGAGCAGTACTTC. Protein product: CASSSSGKGDYEQYF.